The rows below give T cell receptor beta chains drawn from one sample of a study of blood T cell repertoires in COVID-19. Profiling relied on immunoSEQ multiplex PCR, and the TCRdb table lists in-frame clones only, not all of them. The sample yields 150,000 to 200,000 clones, 75% to 85% seen once. Sample: peripheral blood. These receptors came from a woman in her forties with COVID-19, enrolled during active disease. Both conserved end residues are part of each CDR3. Each record gives: V gene, D gene, J gene, CDR3 DNA, CDR3 protein. D genes are given only for firm matches.

>TRBV29-1|TRBD2|TRBJ2-1
TGCAGCGTTGAAGGGGCGGGGGTCCATGAGCAGTTCTTC
CSVEGAGVHEQFF
>TRBV7-2|-|TRBJ2-2
TGTGCCAGCAGCCTAAACACCGGGGAGCTGTTTTTT
CASSLNTGELFF
>TRBV11-2|TRBD1|TRBJ2-7
TGTGCCAGCAGCTTAGGGGACAGGGGAGCCCACGAGCAGTACTTC
CASSLGDRGAHEQYF
>TRBV6-5|TRBD1|TRBJ1-2
TGTGCCAGCGAAGTAGGGGGCGGCTATGGCTACACCTTC
CASEVGGGYGYTF
>TRBV4-3|-|TRBJ2-1
TGCGCCAGCAGCCTCTCGGCCGTAACAGGTAGTTACAATGAGCAGTTCTTC
CASSLSAVTGSYNEQFF
>TRBV30|-|TRBJ1-2
TGTGCCTGGAGTGTTGCTAGGCCTCATCGCTACACCTTC
CAWSVARPHRYTF
>TRBV6-1|TRBD1|TRBJ2-2
TGTGCCAGCAGTAAAGTATCAGGGGGAACGGACACCGGGGAGCTGTTTTTT
CASSKVSGGTDTGELFF
>TRBV7-2|-|TRBJ1-5
TGTGCCAGCAGCGCAGGGAATAGATTGCAGCCCCAGCATTTT
CASSAGNRLQPQHF
>TRBV29-1|TRBD1|TRBJ2-3
TGCAGCGTTGACTCGGACAGGGCTAGCACAGATACGCAGTATTTT
CSVDSDRASTDTQYF
>TRBV18|TRBD2|TRBJ2-1
TGTGCCAGCTTACCGGGGACTAGCGGGGACGAGCAGTTCTTC
CASLPGTSGDEQFF
>TRBV2|TRBD1|TRBJ1-2
TGTGCCAGCAGTGTTGGGACAGGGAAGTACTATGGCTACACCTTC
CASSVGTGKYYGYTF
>TRBV19|TRBD1|TRBJ1-5
TGTGCCAGTAGGGGTGGGCAGGGGGTCCAGCCCCAGCATTTT
CASRGGQGVQPQHF
>TRBV5-1|-|TRBJ1-1
TGCGCCAGCAGCTTGGGTCTGGGGGCTAAAGCTTTCTTT
CASSLGLGAKAFF
>TRBV27|TRBD1|TRBJ2-2
TGTGCCAGCAGCGACAGGGTGCGGGCCGGGGAGCTGTTTTTT
CASSDRVRAGELFF